The 23 T cell receptor beta chains reported below all come from one sample, sequenced in a study of Ad26.COV2.S vaccination and SARS-CoV-2 variants. Only in-frame clones appear in the TCRdb table, and some are missing; sequencing was by immunoSEQ multiplex PCR. The profile shows approximately 360,000 clones, about 83% of them singletons. Specified treatment: roughly 18 received Ad26.COV2.S at low or high dose, single or two shots; 5 received placebo; per-sample allocation not given. Sampling was done on day 63 after the first vaccine or placebo injection. Sequenced material: peripheral blood, taken in a trial of Ad26.COV2.S vaccine versus placebo. These receptors were collected from a person aged 18 to 59 who received the Ad26.COV2.S COVID-19 vaccine or a placebo.

This clone was counted once. The J gene is TRBJ1-2, the V gene TRBV20-1, with TRBD1 as a possible D gene (6 bases). Germline assignment: CDR1 DFQATT and CDR2 SNEGSKA (reference sequence). The CDR3 covers 11 residues. Trimming removed 6 bases from V and 3 bases from J, with 8 bases in between. The CDR3: CSARTDYGYTF. CDR3 nucleotide sequence: TGCAGTGCCCGGACAGACTATGGCTACACCTTC.

The chain couples TRBV2 to TRBJ2-1, with 7 bases that match TRBD2. The trim removed 9 bases at V and 2 bases at J, leaving 13 bases unmatched. Germline V CDR1 and CDR2: SNHLY, FYNNEI. CDR3 length: 16 residues. The CDR3 sequence: CASLGFSGQTYNEQFF. CDR3 coding DNA: TGTGCCAGTCTAGGTTTTAGCGGGCAAACCTACAATGAGCAGTTCTTC.

The J gene is TRBJ2-3, the V gene TRBV11-3; possibly TRBD2 for D (6 bases). The CDR3 extends over 17 amino acids. The V gene's germline CDR1 is SGHNT and CDR2 YENEEA. V gave up 5 bases and J gave up 2 bases, with 20 bases separating them. CDR3 region: CASSGGALVYSTDTQYF. The CDR3 region has the DNA TGTGCCAGCAGCGGCGGGGCACTAGTCTATTCCACAGATACGCAGTATTTT.

This clone was detected once. The V and J genes are TRBV6-5 and TRBJ2-7, with D perhaps matching TRBD1 (5 bases). Trimming stripped 0 bases from V and 4 bases from J, with 13 bases between. Germline loops: CDR1 MNHEY, CDR2 SVGAGI. This CDR3 has 15 residues. The CDR3 loop reads CASSYSRGLVYEQYF. CDR3 in DNA: TGTGCCAGCAGTTACTCAAGGGGCTTGGTATACGAGCAGTACTTC.

For the CDR3, the DNA is TGTGCCAGCAGCTTAGGGCCCCGCAGGGACTACGAGCAGTACTTC. This codes for CASSLGPRRDYEQYF. The chain uses TRBV7-9 and TRBJ2-7; D may be TRBD1 (5 bases). V lost 1 base and J 3 bases, leaving 13 bases between the germline ends. Germline V gives CDR1 SEHNR, CDR2 FQNEAQ (reference sequence). The CDR3 is made up of 15 amino acids.

V and J are TRBV4-1 and TRBJ2-2; 8 bases line up with TRBD2. The germline CDR1 and CDR2 sequences are MGHRA and YSYEKL. The V segment lost 5 bases and the J segment 4 bases; nucleotides outside the gene matches: 9. The CDR3 totals 16 residues. In nucleotides, the CDR3 is TGCGCCAGCAGCTTCTCAGCGGGGGCGCGCACCGGGGAGCTGTTTTTT. Amino acids: CASSFSAGARTGELFF.

The chain carries TRBV27 and TRBJ1-2, with 7 bases identical to TRBD1. The CDR3 spans 13 residues. Trimming removed 5 bases from V and 7 bases from J; junction bases left unmatched: 7. Germline values: CDR1 MNHEY, CDR2 SMNVEV (reference sequence). The CDR3 DNA reads TGTGCCAGCAGTCCCGGGACAGTCACTGGCTACACCTTC. Its translation is CASSPGTVTGYTF.

Only one count was recorded for this clone. The rearrangement joins TRBV11-2 to TRBJ2-7; 9 bases align to TRBD1. There are 13 residues in the CDR3. Trimming removed 4 bases from V and 5 bases from J; junction bases left unmatched: 3. Germline assignment: CDR1 SGHAT and CDR2 FQNNGV. In DNA, the CDR3 is TGTGCCAGCAGCTCAACAGGGGGCAACGAGCAGTACTTC. Protein: CASSSTGGNEQYF. The entire variable domain, with the rest obtained from reference TRBV11-2 and TRBJ2-7, is as follows: EAGVAQSPRYKIIEKRQSVAFWCNPISGHATLYWYQQILGQGPKLLIQFQNNGVVDDSQLPKDRFSAERLKGVDSTLKIQPAKLEDSAVYLCASSSTGGNEQYFGPGTRLTVT.

The chain couples TRBV9 to TRBJ2-1; TRBD1 matches at 9 bases. Germline CDR1 and CDR2: SGDLS and YYNGEE. There are 15 residues in the CDR3. V lost 4 bases to trimming and J lost 2 bases; unmatched junction nucleotides: 4. The CDR3 here is CASSKQGAPYNEQFF. As DNA, the CDR3 is TGTGCCAGCAGCAAACAGGGGGCGCCCTACAATGAGCAGTTCTTC.

The rearrangement links TRBV6-5 to TRBJ1-1; 10 bases fit TRBD1. The CDR3 totals 15 residues. Germline CDR1 and CDR2: MNHEY and SVGAGI. V shed 5 bases, J shed 5 bases, and the junction held 8 bases outside the gene matches. CDR3 loop: CASSPGTGAATEAFF. The CDR3 bases are TGTGCCAGCAGTCCCGGGACAGGGGCGGCAACTGAAGCTTTCTTT.

This chain connects TRBV5-1 to TRBJ2-1; D unresolved. V gave up 0 bases and J gave up 15 bases, with 16 bases separating them. The length of the CDR3 is 13 residues. Germline values: CDR1 SGHRS, CDR2 YFSETQ. In nucleotides, the CDR3 is TGCGCCAGCAGCTTGGTAGGGAAGGTTTATCGGTTCTTC. It encodes CASSLVGKVYRFF.

The V and J genes are TRBV2 and TRBJ1-6, with D possibly matching TRBD1 (6 bases). The germline CDR1 and CDR2 sequences are SNHLY and FYNNEI. V gave up 3 bases and J gave up 6 bases, with 9 bases separating them. The CDR3 loop spans 14 amino acids. Written as DNA, the CDR3 is TGTGCCAGCAGTGAGAGCAGGGGTAATTCACCCCTCCACTTT. Its translation: CASSESRGNSPLHF.

This clone was found once. V is TRBV6-2 or TRBV6-3 and J is TRBJ2-1; D is unresolved. V was cut by 2 bases and J by 7 bases, with 15 bases left in between. The CDR3 extends over 15 amino acids. CDR1 and CDR2 from the germline V gene are MNHEY and SVGEGT. In nucleotides, the CDR3 is TGTGCCAGCAGTTACGCGGTGACCCGAGGTAATGAGCAGTTCTTC. It is translated as CASSYAVTRGNEQFF.

The chain recombines TRBV4-1 with TRBJ1-1; 10 positions match TRBD1. Germline CDR1 is MGHRA and CDR2 is YSYEKL. The trim removed 1 base at V and 3 bases at J, leaving 5 bases unmatched. The CDR3 covers 16 residues. The chain's CDR3 is CASSQGQGAWDTEAFF. For the CDR3, the DNA is TGCGCCAGCAGCCAAGGACAGGGGGCGTGGGACACTGAAGCTTTCTTT.

This chain uses TRBV6-5 with TRBJ1-2, with D maybe TRBD1 (6 bases). CDR3 length equals 15 residues. Trimming removed 6 bases at V and 2 bases at J, with 16 bases between. The germline CDR1 and CDR2 sequences are MNHEY and SVGAGI. As DNA, the CDR3 is TGTGCCAGCAGCAGTTTAGGACAGCAGAACTATGGCTACACCTTC. Translation: CASSSLGQQNYGYTF.

The genes are TRBV13 and TRBJ2-7; 12 bases are a match to TRBD2. This CDR3 has 15 residues. Germline CDR1 and CDR2: PRHDT and FYEKMQ (reference sequence). V lost 3 bases, J lost 5 bases, and 5 bases stayed unmatched. The DNA for the CDR3 is TGTGCCAGCAGCTTTTCTAGCGGGGGGGTCGACGAGCAGTACTTC. It codes for CASSFSSGGVDEQYF.

The V gene is TRBV2, the J gene TRBJ1-2; 7 bases align to TRBD1. Germline V gene data show CDR1 as SNHLY and CDR2 as FYNNEI. The CDR3 runs to 15 residues. Trimming took 1 base from V and 7 from J; bases not matched to a gene: 9. CDR3 in DNA: TGTGCCAGCAGTGAAGTTAGGGGGCGTGGGGCTGGCTACACCTTC. Its protein is CASSEVRGRGAGYTF.

The chain carries TRBV7-2 and TRBJ1-2; no firm D call. The length of the CDR3 is 13 residues. V lost 3 bases and J 3 bases, leaving 8 bases between the germline ends. Germline V CDR1 and CDR2: SGHTA, FQGNSA. The CDR3 is CASSFGVYYGYTF. Written as DNA, the CDR3 is TGTGCCAGCAGCTTTGGAGTGTACTATGGCTACACCTTC.

CDR3 amino acids: CASRSQGDEQYF. The CDR3 DNA follows: TGTGCCAGCAGGAGCCAGGGGGACGAGCAGTACTTC. J is TRBJ2-7 and V is TRBV12-3 or TRBV12-4; 7 positions agree with TRBD1. There are 12 residues in the CDR3. The V segment lost 6 bases and the J segment 5 bases; nucleotides outside the gene matches: 4.

The chain employs TRBV6-2 or TRBV6-3 and TRBJ2-7; D not resolved. There are 15 residues in the CDR3. Germline CDR1 MNHEY, CDR2 SVGEGT. Trimming removed 6 bases from V and 7 bases from J, with 22 bases in between. The CDR3: CASSIYQNVLGEQYF. Written as DNA, the CDR3 is TGTGCCAGCAGCATATACCAAAATGTTTTGGGTGAGCAGTACTTC.

The V call is TRBV5-1, the J call TRBJ2-7, with a weak D call TRBD1 (7 bases). Trimming pared 3 bases from V and 5 bases from J, leaving 12 bases between. Germline V CDR1 and CDR2: SGHRS, YFSETQ. The CDR3 contains 13 residues. DNA for the CDR3: TGCGCCAGCAGCTACGGAGGGGGCGACGAGCAGTACTTC. Translating it yields CASSYGGGDEQYF.

The genes are TRBV11-2 and TRBJ2-2; 11 bases match TRBD2. J was trimmed by 7 bases and V by 1 base; bases with no gene match: 2. CDR3 length equals 15 residues. Germline CDR1 SGHAT, CDR2 FQNNGV. The CDR3, as DNA: TGTGCCAGCAGCTTAGGACTAGCGGGAATCGGGGAGCTGTTTTTT. Translating it yields CASSLGLAGIGELFF.

The V call is TRBV10-3, the J call TRBJ2-1; tentative D call: TRBD1 (5 bases). The germline V and J ends were trimmed by 6 bases and 7 bases, with 22 bases remaining between them. The CDR3 has 16 residues. Germline V gene lookup returns CDR1 ENHRY and CDR2 SYGVKD. The CDR3 DNA reads TGTGCCATCAGGCCGGGTTGCCTCTGCTCAGGGAATGAGCAGTTCTTC. It yields the protein CAIRPGCLCSGNEQFF.